This T cell receptor (beta chain) was found in a study of blood T cell repertoires in COVID-19. At the level of the study: The origin of the acute and convalescent COVID-19 samples was the United States, Italy and Spain. The analysed material was cDNA or gDNA that came from T cells, B-cell-depleted T cells, or PBMCs.

A note on this clone: This specimen includes other DNA sequences encoding the same CDR3.

Under the authors' procedure: Amplification with reference gene primers provided the estimates of nucleated cell counts. Sequencing used immunoSEQ multiplex PCR; TCRdb keeps in-frame clones, though not all of them. V and J calls and clone size are those listed in that table; D and trimming were worked out from the DNA. The top ten clones hold more than 4.5% of a sample with about 200,000 clones, 70% to 90% of them seen once. Sequenced input: peripheral blood. The TCR comes from a woman aged 40 to 55 with acute or convalescent COVID-19.

This CDR3 is CASSLDRGTEAFF. The CDR3 bases are TGCGCCAGCAGCTTGGATAGGGGCACTGAAGCTTTCTTT. This chain joins TRBV5-1 and TRBJ1-1; D possibly corresponds to TRBD1 (5 bases). This CDR3 is built from 13 residues. Germline loops: CDR1 SGHRS, CDR2 YFSETQ. Deletions cut 0 bases from V and 4 bases from J, with 7 bases between. Combining the CDR3 with reference TRBV5-1 and TRBJ1-1 gives the whole variable domain KAGVTQTPRYLIKTRGQQVTLSCSPISGHRSVSWYQQTPGQGLQFLFEYFSETQRNKGNFPGRFSGRQFSNSRSEMNVSTLELGDSALYLCASSLDRGTEAFFGQGTRLTVV.